These 31 T cell receptor beta chains were sequenced from one sample in a study of T-cell memory formation after mild COVID-19. TCRdb re-called the 5' RACE reads with MiXCR, one entry per CDR3 protein. This sample has 110,000 or so distinct CDR3 sequences; approximately 22% occur once, and the top ten carry approximately 41%. Sequenced: PBMCs or a T cell subset sorted from them (not recorded which). These receptors all come from a man aged 18 to 30 who had mild COVID-19 (a few samples of this study predate the infection). Cell type and time point are not known.

V gene TRBV4-1 combines with J gene TRBJ1-5; D not certain. The CDR3 sequence is 13 residues long. Between the trimmed V and J ends, which lost 0 bases and 7 bases, there was a span of 7 bases. Germline assignment: CDR1 MGHRA and CDR2 YSYEKL. CDR3 sequence: CASSQEGGQPQHF. The CDR3, as DNA: TGCGCCAGCAGCCAAGAGGGAGGACAGCCCCAGCATTTT.

The gene calls are TRBV6-6 and TRBJ1-1; 8 bases map to TRBD1. Per the germline V gene, CDR1 is MNHNY and CDR2 is SVGAGI (reference sequence). Losses at the gene ends were 5 bases for V and 7 bases for J; bases not matched to a gene: 6. The CDR3 spans 13 residues. The CDR3 loop is CASSDQGAVEAFF. In DNA form, the CDR3 reads TGTGCCAGCAGTGACCAGGGGGCGGTTGAAGCTTTCTTT.

This clonotype has only a few counts. The chain uses TRBV29-1 and TRBJ1-5; 7 bases match TRBD1. The CDR3 spans 13 residues. V was clipped by 6 bases and J by 3 bases; unmatched bases: 5. From germline, CDR1 is SQVTM and CDR2 ANQGSEA. In nucleotides, the CDR3 is TGCAGCGTGGGGACAGCAGACAATCAGCCCCAGCATTTT. Protein: CSVGTADNQPQHF.

This clonotype showed up just a few times. The V gene is TRBV12-3 or TRBV12-4, the J gene TRBJ2-1; 7 positions match TRBD2. The CDR3 is 15 residues long. With 10 bases clipped from V and 0 bases from J, the junction kept 9 bases outside the gene matches. The CDR3 sequence: CATLGRGSSYNEQFF. DNA for the CDR3: TGTGCCACCTTGGGGCGGGGGAGCTCCTACAATGAGCAGTTCTTC.

The chain recombines TRBV7-2 with TRBJ1-5; D unclear. The CDR3 consists of 13 residues. Germline V gene lookup returns CDR1 SGHTA and CDR2 FQGNSA. Trimming removed 0 bases from V and 7 bases from J, with 7 bases in between. CDR3: CASSLAPLQPQHF. As DNA, the CDR3 is TGTGCCAGCAGCTTAGCGCCCCTGCAGCCCCAGCATTTT.

The gene calls are TRBV9 and TRBJ2-1; the match to TRBD2 covers 12 bases. The germline V gene has CDR1 SGDLS and CDR2 YYNGEE. The V gene end was trimmed by 3 bases and the J gene end by 4 bases; junction bases not matched to a gene: 5. CDR3 length: 16 residues. In DNA form, the CDR3 reads TGTGCCAGCAGCGCCCGACTAGCGGGAGCATACAATGAGCAGTTCTTC. It specifies CASSARLAGAYNEQFF. The full variable domain, in which reference TRBV9 and TRBJ2-1 provide the parts outside the CDR3, is DSGVTQTPKHLITATGQRVTLRCSPRSGDLSVYWYQQSLDQGLQFLIQYYNGEERAKGNILERFSAQQFPDLHSELNLSSLELGDSALYFCASSARLAGAYNEQFFGPGTRLTVL.

The chain combines TRBV11-1 with TRBJ2-1; possible D gene TRBD2, 6 bases. The CDR3 consists of 14 residues. Germline V lookup: CDR1 SGHAT, CDR2 FQDESV (reference sequence). Trimming shortened V by 5 bases and J by 7 bases, and 15 bases separated the two germline ends. CDR3 region: CASSLVQGGNEQFF. Written as DNA, the CDR3 is TGTGCCAGCAGCCTCGTCCAGGGAGGAAATGAGCAGTTCTTC.

The chain links TRBV27 to TRBJ1-2; D is possibly TRBD1 (6 bases). The CDR3 totals 13 residues. The germline gives CDR1 MNHEY, CDR2 SMNVEV (reference sequence). Between the trimmed V and J ends, which lost 2 bases and 7 bases, there was a span of 11 bases. The CDR3 protein is CASSLGRGAGYTF. Written as DNA, the CDR3 is TGTGCCAGCAGTTTAGGCAGGGGTGCTGGCTACACCTTC.

This chain joins TRBV7-9 and TRBJ1-6, with D unclear. Trimming pared 5 bases from V and 15 bases from J, leaving 17 bases between. The CDR3 has 13 residues. Germline loops: CDR1 SEHNR, CDR2 FQNEAQ (reference sequence). The CDR3 DNA reads TGTGCCAGCAGCACACCCAGATCGGTTCGCCTCCACTTT. This sequence encodes CASSTPRSVRLHF.

This clonotype was seen at least ten times. The chain is built from TRBV5-1 and TRBJ2-2; the match to TRBD2 covers 14 bases. V trimming: 5 bases; J trimming: 4 bases; junction bases outside the gene matches: 7. The germline gives CDR1 SGHRS, CDR2 YFSETQ. The CDR3 sequence is 17 residues long. The CDR3 region is CASSTGLAGGRTGELFF. DNA for the CDR3: TGCGCCAGCAGTACCGGACTAGCGGGGGGCCGCACCGGGGAGCTGTTTTTT. Supplemented by reference TRBV5-1 and TRBJ2-2, the full variable domain reads KAGVTQTPRYLIKTRGQQVTLSCSPISGHRSVSWYQQTPGQGLQFLFEYFSETQRNKGNFPGRFSGRQFSNSRSEMNVSTLELGDSALYLCASSTGLAGGRTGELFFGEGSRLTVL.

The chain couples TRBV7-9 to TRBJ2-7; D is perhaps TRBD1 (6 bases). Germline V lookup: CDR1 SEHNR, CDR2 FQNEAQ (reference sequence). Deletions cut 5 bases from V and 6 bases from J, with 8 bases between. This CDR3 is 11 amino acids long. CDR3 sequence reads: CASSLGAEQYV. CDR3 coding DNA: TGTGCCAGCAGCCTGGGGGCCGAGCAGTACGTC.

This rearrangement joins TRBV5-1 to TRBJ2-7; the match to TRBD1 covers 7 bases. The germline V gene encodes CDR1 SGHRS and CDR2 YFSETQ. J was trimmed by 3 bases and V by 4 bases; bases with no gene match: 7. The CDR3 runs to 14 residues. The CDR3 region has the DNA TGCGCCAGCAGCCCCGGGACAGCCCTCTACGAGCAGTACTTC. Amino acid sequence: CASSPGTALYEQYF.

This clonotype has only a few counts. V gene TRBV5-4 combines with J gene TRBJ2-1; D uncertain. The CDR3 loop spans 8 amino acids. Trimming shortened V by 10 bases and J by 5 bases, and 1 base separated the two germline ends. The germline V gene encodes CDR1 SGHNT and CDR2 YYREEE (reference sequence). DNA for the CDR3: TGTGCCCACAATGAGCAGTTCTTC. This gives the protein CAHNEQFF.

The chain links TRBV20-1 to TRBJ1-3, with D unclear. With 0 bases removed from V and 2 bases from J, the gap between germline ends came to 11 bases. CDR3 length: 15 amino acids. Germline V gives CDR1 DFQATT, CDR2 SNEGSKA (reference sequence). DNA for the CDR3: TGCAGTGCTAGAGATTCGGAGGGCACTGGAAACACCATATATTTT. Protein product: CSARDSEGTGNTIYF.

V usage is TRBV6-1 and J usage is TRBJ2-6; maybe TRBD1 (6 bases). V was clipped by 8 bases and J by 1 base, with 12 bases between them. Germline V lookup: CDR1 MNHNS, CDR2 SASEGT. This CDR3 has 15 amino acids. CDR3 in amino acids: CASGTGSSGANVLTF. DNA of the CDR3: TGTGCCAGCGGTACAGGGTCGTCTGGGGCCAACGTCCTGACTTTC.

Ten or more counts support this clonotype. As DNA, the CDR3 is TGTGCCAGCAGCTTGACAGGGGGCTTCGGCGAGCAGTTCTTC. This gives the protein CASSLTGGFGEQFF. The chain joins TRBV7-6 to TRBJ2-1, with 10 bases lining up with TRBD1. Germline V gene data show CDR1 as SGHVS and CDR2 as FNYEAQ. Germline trimming cut 3 bases from V and 10 bases from J; bases unmatched to any gene: 6. The CDR3 runs to 14 residues.

This clonotype was seen more than once but under ten times. The J gene is TRBJ1-5, the V gene TRBV5-6, with 9 bases identical to TRBD1. This CDR3 is 14 amino acids long. Germline CDR1 and CDR2: SGHDT and YYEEEE. With V trimmed by 2 bases and J by 9 bases, 6 bases remained unmatched. The CDR3 region is CASSLGTGPGPQHF. The CDR3 DNA follows: TGTGCCAGCAGCTTAGGGACAGGGCCAGGGCCCCAGCATTTT.

The V and J genes are TRBV5-4 and TRBJ2-1; TRBD1 is a possible D gene (5 bases). CDR1 is SGHNT, CDR2 YYREEE, per germline (reference sequence). This CDR3 is 13 amino acids long. Deletions cut 4 bases from V and 6 bases from J, with 11 bases between. The CDR3 loop reads CASSQGTANEQFF. The CDR3 DNA reads TGTGCCAGCAGCCAGGGTACCGCCAATGAGCAGTTCTTC.

This clonotype was detected a few times. J is TRBJ2-3 and V is TRBV4-1; the match to TRBD2 covers 7 bases. J lost 3 bases, V lost 8 bases, and 5 bases had no gene match. This CDR3 region has 13 residues. Germline V lookup: CDR1 MGHRA, CDR2 YSYEKL. CDR3 nucleotides: TGCGCCAGCCGACGGGGAGGGACAGATACGCAGTATTTT. Its protein is CASRRGGTDTQYF.

The sample holds a few counts of this clonotype. The rearrangement joins TRBV7-9 to TRBJ1-2; no firm D call. The germline V gene has CDR1 SEHNR and CDR2 FQNEAQ (reference sequence). The V gene lost 5 bases and the J gene lost 5 bases, with 9 bases spanning the gap. The length of the CDR3 is 12 residues. The chain's CDR3 is CASSEQVYGYTF. The DNA of the CDR3 is TGTGCCAGCAGCGAACAAGTTTATGGCTACACCTTC.

CDR3 region: CSALLALDREQFF. The CDR3 coding sequence is TGCAGCGCATTACTAGCTTTAGATAGGGAGCAGTTCTTC. This chain links TRBV29-1 with TRBJ2-1; weak D call: TRBD2 (6 bases). The length of the CDR3 is 13 residues. The V gene lost 7 bases and the J gene lost 10 bases, with 20 bases spanning the gap. Germline V gene sequence: CDR1 SQVTM, CDR2 ANQGSEA.

This clonotype came up a few times. The chain links TRBV29-1 to TRBJ2-2; tentative D call: TRBD1 (6 bases). The length of the CDR3 is 15 residues. Germline CDR1 is SQVTM and CDR2 is ANQGSEA. Trimming left V 4 bases short and J 0 bases short, with 12 bases between. The CDR3 DNA reads TGCAGCGTTGCTAGGGACAATACGAACACCGGGGAGCTGTTTTTT. This gives the protein CSVARDNTNTGELFF.

In its sample, this clonotype was seen a few times. In nucleotides, the CDR3 is TGTGCCATCAGTGAGGGACAGGGACCTAACGGTGAAAAACTGTTTTTT. This encodes CAISEGQGPNGEKLFF. The rearrangement joins TRBV10-3 to TRBJ1-4; 8 bases are shared with TRBD1. The germline CDR1 and CDR2 sequences are ENHRY and SYGVKD. J was trimmed by 7 bases and V by 2 bases; bases with no gene match: 9. This CDR3 region has 16 residues.

This clonotype has more than one count but fewer than ten. The chain joins TRBV7-6 to TRBJ1-5; D gene uncertain. This CDR3 contains 16 residues. Per the germline V gene, CDR1 is SGHVS and CDR2 is FNYEAQ. V was cut by 0 bases and J by 6 bases, with 15 bases left in between. Written as DNA, the CDR3 is TGTGCCAGCAGCTTAGCGGGTCGTCAGTTAGGTCAGCCCCAGCATTTT. Translating gives CASSLAGRQLGQPQHF. The full variable domain, in which reference TRBV7-6 and TRBJ1-5 provide the parts outside the CDR3, is GAGVSQSPRYKVTKRGQDVALRCDPISGHVSLYWYRQALGQGPEFLTYFNYEAQQDKSGLPNDRFSAERPEGSISTLTIQRTEQRDSAMYRCASSLAGRQLGQPQHFGDGTRLSIL.

The sample holds a few counts of this clonotype. The rearrangement joins TRBV6-5 to TRBJ2-3; 8 positions agree with TRBD2. Germline V gene sequence: CDR1 MNHEY, CDR2 SVGAGI. This CDR3 region has 17 residues. V shed 4 bases, J shed 0 bases, and the junction held 9 bases outside the gene matches. This CDR3 is CASSLIGGAASTDTQYF. CDR3 coding DNA: TGTGCCAGCAGTTTAATCGGGGGGGCCGCCAGCACAGATACGCAGTATTTT.

This clonotype was recorded a few times. The chain combines TRBV7-9 with TRBJ1-1, with a weak D call TRBD1 (5 bases). V dropped 6 bases and J dropped 6 bases, with 14 bases sitting between them. This CDR3 contains 13 residues. Germline CDR1 and CDR2: SEHNR and FQNEAQ (reference sequence). This CDR3 reads CASRDYQGAEAFF. As DNA, the CDR3 is TGTGCCAGCAGAGATTACCAGGGCGCTGAAGCTTTCTTT.

The chain employs TRBV7-2 and TRBJ2-1; D is unresolved. CDR3 length: 13 residues. Germline CDR1 and CDR2: SGHTA and FQGNSA. The V end lost 1 base, the J end lost 6 bases, and 7 bases lay between the germline ends. CDR3 DNA: TGTGCCAGCAGCTTAGTCACCCTCAATGAGCAGTTCTTC. It is translated as CASSLVTLNEQFF.

This clonotype was seen ten or more times. This chain joins TRBV4-3 and TRBJ1-4; D perhaps matches TRBD1 (5 bases). The CDR3 sequence is 14 residues long. Germline loops: CDR1 LGHNA, CDR2 YSLEER. V was shortened by 4 bases and J by 8 bases, with 14 bases between the two germline ends. The CDR3 nucleotides are TGCGCCAGCAGCCGAGCACGTGGGGGGGAAAAACTGTTTTTT. It yields the protein CASSRARGGEKLFF.

This clonotype was observed a few times. This chain connects TRBV7-9 to TRBJ1-1, with D perhaps TRBD1 (5 bases). CDR3 length: 12 residues. V was clipped by 6 bases and J by 8 bases, with 13 bases between them. CDR1 is SEHNR and CDR2 is FQNEAQ in the germline V gene (reference sequence). This chain's CDR3 is CASSRGGSEAFF. The DNA of the CDR3 is TGTGCCAGCAGTCGGGGGGGTTCCGAAGCTTTCTTT.

This chain links TRBV11-2 with TRBJ2-5, with 9 positions matching TRBD1. The CDR3 is 15 residues long. V lost 5 bases and J lost 1; bases outside the gene matches: 5. CDR1 and CDR2 from the germline V gene are SGHAT and FQNNGV. CDR3 in DNA: TGTGCCAGCAGCCCGGGGACAGGGAGCCAAGAGACCCAGTACTTC. Translated, it gives CASSPGTGSQETQYF.

This clonotype was counted a few times. The chain is built from TRBV7-6 and TRBJ2-5, with 7 bases that match TRBD2. The CDR3 extends over 17 amino acids. J gave up 5 bases and V 4 bases, and 16 bases lay outside the gene matches. The germline V gene has CDR1 SGHVS and CDR2 FNYEAQ. CDR3 nucleotides: TGTGCCAGCAGCTACCTAGCGGACTCATTACTGTGGGAGACCCAGTACTTC. Protein product: CASSYLADSLLWETQYF.